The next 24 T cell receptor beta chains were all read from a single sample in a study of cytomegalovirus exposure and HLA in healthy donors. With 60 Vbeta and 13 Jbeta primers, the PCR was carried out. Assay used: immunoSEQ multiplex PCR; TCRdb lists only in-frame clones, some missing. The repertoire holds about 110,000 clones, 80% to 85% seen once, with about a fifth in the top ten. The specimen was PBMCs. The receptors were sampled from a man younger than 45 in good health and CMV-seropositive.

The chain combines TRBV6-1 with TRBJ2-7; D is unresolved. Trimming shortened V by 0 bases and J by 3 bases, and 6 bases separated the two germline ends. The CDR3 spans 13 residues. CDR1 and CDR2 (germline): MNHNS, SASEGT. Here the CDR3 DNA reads TGTGCCAGCAGTGAAGCGGCCAACTACGAGCAGTACGTC. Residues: CASSEAANYEQYV.

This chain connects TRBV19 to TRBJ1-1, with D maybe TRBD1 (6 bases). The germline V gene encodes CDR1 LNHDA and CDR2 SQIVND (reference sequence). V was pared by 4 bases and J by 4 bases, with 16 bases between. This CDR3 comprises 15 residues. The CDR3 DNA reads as TGTGCCAGTAGTACGATACAGGGCCTTACCACTGAAGCTTTCTTT. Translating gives CASSTIQGLTTEAFF.

The CDR3 spells CASSPLGLAGTNTDTQYF. In DNA, the CDR3 is TGTGCCAGCTCACCCCTCGGGCTAGCGGGAACTAACACAGATACGCAGTATTTT. The rearrangement links TRBV18 to TRBJ2-3, with 9 bases identical to TRBD2. V lost 3 bases, J lost 2 bases, and 12 bases stayed unmatched. Germline V CDR1 and CDR2: KGHSH, LQKENI. The CDR3 is made up of 18 amino acids.

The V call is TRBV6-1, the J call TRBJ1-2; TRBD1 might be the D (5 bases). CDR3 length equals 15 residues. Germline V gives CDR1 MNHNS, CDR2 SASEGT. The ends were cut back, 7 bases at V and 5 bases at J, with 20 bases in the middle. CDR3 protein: CASTEGDQGWYGYTF. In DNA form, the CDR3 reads TGTGCCAGCACCGAAGGTGATCAGGGCTGGTATGGCTACACCTTC.

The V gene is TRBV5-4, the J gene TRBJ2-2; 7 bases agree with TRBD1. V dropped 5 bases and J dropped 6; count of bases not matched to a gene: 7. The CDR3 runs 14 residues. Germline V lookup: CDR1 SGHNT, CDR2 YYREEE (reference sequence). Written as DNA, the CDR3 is TGTGCCAGCAGTTTCGACAGGGCCTCCGGGGAGCTGTTTTTT. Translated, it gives CASSFDRASGELFF.

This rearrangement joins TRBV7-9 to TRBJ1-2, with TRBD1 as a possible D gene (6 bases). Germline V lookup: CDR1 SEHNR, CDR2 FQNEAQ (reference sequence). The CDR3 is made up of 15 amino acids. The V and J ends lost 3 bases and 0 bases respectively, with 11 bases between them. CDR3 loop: CASSFDRTPNYGYTF. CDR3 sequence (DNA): TGTGCCAGCAGCTTCGACAGGACCCCTAACTATGGCTACACCTTC.

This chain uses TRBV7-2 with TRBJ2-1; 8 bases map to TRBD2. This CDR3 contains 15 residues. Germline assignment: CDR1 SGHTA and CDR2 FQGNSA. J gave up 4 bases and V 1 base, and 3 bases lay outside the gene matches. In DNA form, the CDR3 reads TGTGCCAGCAGCTTAGTAGCGGGGTCATACAATGAGCAGTTCTTC. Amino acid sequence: CASSLVAGSYNEQFF.

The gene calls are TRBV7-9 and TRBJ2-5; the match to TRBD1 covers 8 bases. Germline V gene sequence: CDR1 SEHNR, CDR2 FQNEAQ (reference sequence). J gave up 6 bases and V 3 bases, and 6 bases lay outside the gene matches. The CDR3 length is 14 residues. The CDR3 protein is CASSFSDRVKTQYF. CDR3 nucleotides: TGTGCCAGCAGCTTCTCGGACAGGGTAAAGACCCAGTACTTC. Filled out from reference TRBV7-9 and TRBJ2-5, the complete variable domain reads DTGVSQNPRHKITKRGQNVTFRCDPISEHNRLYWYRQTLGQGPEFLTYFQNEAQLEKSRLLSDRFSAERPKGSFSTLEIQRTEQGDSAMYLCASSFSDRVKTQYFGPGTRLLVL.

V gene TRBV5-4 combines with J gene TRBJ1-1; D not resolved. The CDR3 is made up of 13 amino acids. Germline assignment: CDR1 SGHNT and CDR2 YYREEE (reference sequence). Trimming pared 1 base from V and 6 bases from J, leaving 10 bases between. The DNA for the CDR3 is TGTGCCAGCAGCTTGAGGGAGAGCGCTGAAGCTTTCTTT. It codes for CASSLRESAEAFF.

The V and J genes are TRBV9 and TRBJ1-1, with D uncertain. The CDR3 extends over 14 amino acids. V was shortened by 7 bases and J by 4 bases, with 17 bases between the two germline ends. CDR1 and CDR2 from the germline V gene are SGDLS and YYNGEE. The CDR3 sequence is CASSPGGAGTEAFF. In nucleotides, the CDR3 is TGTGCCAGCTCCCCCGGTGGAGCGGGCACTGAAGCTTTCTTT.

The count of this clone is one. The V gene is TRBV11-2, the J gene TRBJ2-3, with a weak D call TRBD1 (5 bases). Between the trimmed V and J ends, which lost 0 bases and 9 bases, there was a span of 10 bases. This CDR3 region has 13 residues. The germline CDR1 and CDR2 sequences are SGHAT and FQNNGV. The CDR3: CASSLDIDRTQYF. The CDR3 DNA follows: TGTGCCAGCAGCTTAGATATAGACAGAACGCAGTATTTT.

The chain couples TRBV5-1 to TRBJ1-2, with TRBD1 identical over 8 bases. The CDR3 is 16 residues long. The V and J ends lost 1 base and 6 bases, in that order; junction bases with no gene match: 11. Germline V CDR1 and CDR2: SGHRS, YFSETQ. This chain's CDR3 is CASSLQLTGGGDGYTF. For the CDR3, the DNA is TGCGCCAGCAGCTTGCAACTTACAGGGGGAGGCGATGGCTACACCTTC.

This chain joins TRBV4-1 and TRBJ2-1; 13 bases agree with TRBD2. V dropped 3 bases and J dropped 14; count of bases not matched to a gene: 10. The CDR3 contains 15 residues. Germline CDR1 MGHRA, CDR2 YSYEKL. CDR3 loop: CASSQQSGTSGVEFF. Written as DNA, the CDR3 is TGCGCCAGCAGCCAGCAATCCGGGACTAGCGGGGTGGAGTTCTTC.

This CDR3 is CASSPLAKNTEAFF. CDR3 nucleotides: TGTGCCAGCTCACCTTTGGCCAAGAACACTGAAGCTTTCTTT. The rearrangement links TRBV18 to TRBJ1-1; no clear D. CDR1 and CDR2 from the germline V gene are KGHSH and LQKENI. The CDR3 extends over 14 amino acids. V lost 3 bases and J 1 base, leaving 9 bases between the germline ends.

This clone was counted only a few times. The CDR3 sequence is CASSFLKREGHEQYV. In DNA form, the CDR3 reads TGCGCCAGCAGCTTCCTCAAGCGGGAGGGCCACGAGCAGTACGTC. The V call is TRBV5-1, the J call TRBJ2-7; TRBD2 agrees at 10 bases. This CDR3 spans 15 amino acids. V dropped 2 bases and J dropped 5; count of bases not matched to a gene: 7. Germline-derived CDR1 and CDR2 are SGHRS and YFSETQ.

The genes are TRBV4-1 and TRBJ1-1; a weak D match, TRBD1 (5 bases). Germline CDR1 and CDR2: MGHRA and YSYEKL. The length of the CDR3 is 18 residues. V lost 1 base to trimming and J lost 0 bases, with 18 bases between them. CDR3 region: CASSQGMLGARMNTEAFF. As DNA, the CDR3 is TGCGCCAGCAGCCAAGGGATGTTAGGGGCACGGATGAACACTGAAGCTTTCTTT.

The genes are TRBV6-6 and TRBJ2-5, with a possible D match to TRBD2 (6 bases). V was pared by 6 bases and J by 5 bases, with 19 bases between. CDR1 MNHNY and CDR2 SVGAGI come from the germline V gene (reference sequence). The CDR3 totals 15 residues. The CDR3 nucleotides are TGTGCCAGCAGCTCGAGGGACTCCCTCCGGGAGACCCAGTACTTC. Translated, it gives CASSSRDSLRETQYF.

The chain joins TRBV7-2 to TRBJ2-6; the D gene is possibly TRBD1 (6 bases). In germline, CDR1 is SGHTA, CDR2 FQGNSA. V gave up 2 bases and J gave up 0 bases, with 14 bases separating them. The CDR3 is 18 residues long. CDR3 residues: CASSLFARRGSGANVLTF. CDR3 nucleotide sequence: TGTGCCAGCAGCTTATTTGCTCGCAGGGGCTCTGGGGCCAACGTCCTGACTTTC. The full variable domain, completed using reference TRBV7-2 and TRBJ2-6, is GAGVSQSPSNKVTEKGKDVELRCDPISGHTALYWYRQSLGQGLEFLIYFQGNSAPDKSGLPSDRFSAERTGGSVSTLTIQRTQQEDSAVYLCASSLFARRGSGANVLTFGAGSRLTVL.

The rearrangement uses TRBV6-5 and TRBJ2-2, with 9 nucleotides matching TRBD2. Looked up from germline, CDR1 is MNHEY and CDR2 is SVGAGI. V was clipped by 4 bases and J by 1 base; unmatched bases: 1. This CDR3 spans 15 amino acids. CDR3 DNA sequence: TGTGCCAGCAGTTCTAGCGGGGAGAACACCGGGGAGCTGTTTTTT. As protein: CASSSSGENTGELFF.

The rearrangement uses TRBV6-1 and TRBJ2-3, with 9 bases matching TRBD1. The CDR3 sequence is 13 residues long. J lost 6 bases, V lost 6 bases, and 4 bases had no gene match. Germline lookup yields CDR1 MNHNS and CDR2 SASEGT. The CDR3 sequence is CASRIGTGDTQYF. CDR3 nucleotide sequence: TGTGCCAGCAGGATTGGGACAGGGGATACGCAGTATTTT.

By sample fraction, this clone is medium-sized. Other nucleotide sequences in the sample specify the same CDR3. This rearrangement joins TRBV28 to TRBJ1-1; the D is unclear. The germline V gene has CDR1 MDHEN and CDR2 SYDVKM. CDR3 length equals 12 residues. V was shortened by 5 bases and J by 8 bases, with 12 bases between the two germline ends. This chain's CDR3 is CASSPPLTEAFF. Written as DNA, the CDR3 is TGTGCCAGCAGTCCCCCTCTGACAGAAGCTTTCTTT.

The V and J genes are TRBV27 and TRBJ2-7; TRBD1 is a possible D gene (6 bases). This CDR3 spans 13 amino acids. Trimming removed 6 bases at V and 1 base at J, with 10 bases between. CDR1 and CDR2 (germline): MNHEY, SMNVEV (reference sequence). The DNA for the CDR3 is TGTGCCAGCAGCGTGGACAGATCCTACGAGCAGTACTTC. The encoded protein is CASSVDRSYEQYF.

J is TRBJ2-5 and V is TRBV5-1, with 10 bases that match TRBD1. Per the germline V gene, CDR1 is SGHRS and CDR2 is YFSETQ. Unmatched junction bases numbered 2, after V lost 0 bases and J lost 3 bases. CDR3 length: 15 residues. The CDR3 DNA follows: TGCGCCAGCAGCTTGGAGGGGACAGGGGAAGAGACCCAGTACTTC. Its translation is CASSLEGTGEETQYF.

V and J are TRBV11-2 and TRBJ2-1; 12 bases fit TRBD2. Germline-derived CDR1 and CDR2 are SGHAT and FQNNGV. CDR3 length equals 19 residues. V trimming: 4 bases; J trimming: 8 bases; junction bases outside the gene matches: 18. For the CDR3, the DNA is TGTGCCAGCAGCTCCTCGAACACATTGACTAGCGGGAGTGGGGATGAGCAGTTCTTC. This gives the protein CASSSSNTLTSGSGDEQFF.